The 26 T cell receptor beta chains below all came from one sample that was sequenced in a study of technical replicates of blood from a few donors. Here immunoSEQ multiplex PCR was the method, and the copy in TCRdb shows in-frame clones only, minus some. The repertoire holds 50,000 to 65,000 clones, roughly 91% seen once, with approximately 4.8% in the top ten. What was sequenced was PBMCs. The receptors were sampled from a human donor in good health. Some clones in this sample may be carry-over from other donors' samples.

The chain carries TRBV15 and TRBJ1-4, with D possibly being TRBD1 (5 bases). Trimming took 0 bases from V and 8 from J, leaving 13 bases between them. Per germline, CDR1 LNHNV and CDR2 YYDKDF (reference sequence). The CDR3 is 15 residues long. CDR3 sequence: CATSRDAGGEEKLFF. CDR3 nucleotide sequence: TGTGCCACCAGCAGAGATGCCGGGGGTGAAGAAAAACTGTTTTTT.

The chain combines TRBV6-6 with TRBJ2-7; 10 bases fit TRBD2. CDR3 length: 14 residues. Germline V gene sequence: CDR1 MNHNY, CDR2 SVGAGI (reference sequence). The junction had 4 bases not matched to a gene; V was cut back by 4 bases and J by 4 bases. The CDR3 here is CASSFGTSEYEQYF. DNA of the CDR3: TGTGCCAGCAGTTTCGGGACTAGCGAATACGAGCAGTACTTC.

This chain connects TRBV5-1 to TRBJ2-5, with TRBD1 matching 7 bases. This CDR3 region has 14 residues. V lost 5 bases and J lost 4; bases outside the gene matches: 8. CDR1 and CDR2 from the germline V gene are SGHRS and YFSETQ. CDR3 sequence (DNA): TGCGCCAGCAGATCATCAGGGGGTGGAGAGACCCAGTACTTC. It yields the protein CASRSSGGGETQYF.

The genes are TRBV6-6 and TRBJ2-7; a possible D gene is TRBD2 (7 bases). Trimming removed 7 bases from V and 5 bases from J, with 12 bases in between. CDR3 size: 12 residues. The germline gives CDR1 MNHNY, CDR2 SVGAGI (reference sequence). As DNA, the CDR3 is TGTGCCAGCATTGGGGGGGCGAACGAGCAGTACTTC. It specifies CASIGGANEQYF.

The chain joins TRBV6-5 to TRBJ2-2; 8 nucleotides line up with TRBD2. The J segment lost 3 bases and the V segment lost 3 bases, leaving 6 bases of the junction unmatched. The CDR3 runs 16 residues. Germline V gene lookup returns CDR1 MNHEY and CDR2 SVGAGI. The CDR3 region has the DNA TGTGCCAGCAGTTATAGAGGACTAGCCGACACCGGGGAGCTGTTTTTT. Translation gives CASSYRGLADTGELFF.

The J gene is TRBJ2-7, the V gene TRBV10-2; the match to TRBD2 covers 9 bases. CDR3 length: 15 residues. V lost 8 bases and J lost 1; bases outside the gene matches: 9. In germline, CDR1 is WSHSY, CDR2 SAAADI. The CDR3 DNA follows: TGCGCCAGCCGGATGGGCCTAGCGGGATCCTACGAGCAGTACTTC. Residues: CASRMGLAGSYEQYF.

A few counts support this clone. The chain employs TRBV9 and TRBJ1-3; a possible D gene is TRBD1 (6 bases). The CDR3 contains 15 residues. V lost 3 bases and J 3 bases, leaving 13 bases between the germline ends. Per the germline V gene, CDR1 is SGDLS and CDR2 is YYNGEE. CDR3 DNA sequence: TGTGCCAGCAGCGGCACAGGGAAATTTGGAAACACCATATATTTT. Its protein product is CASSGTGKFGNTIYF.

J is TRBJ1-4 and V is TRBV6-5; TRBD1 agrees at 8 bases. Germline V gene data show CDR1 as MNHEY and CDR2 as SVGAGI. J gave up 4 bases and V 6 bases, and 7 bases lay outside the gene matches. This CDR3 spans 15 amino acids. The CDR3 loop is CASRRQGAGNEKLFF. For the CDR3, the DNA is TGTGCCAGCAGACGCCAGGGGGCGGGTAATGAAAAACTGTTTTTT.

As for this clone: The same CDR3 arises from other DNA sequences in this sample as well. V is TRBV10-3 and J is TRBJ2-1, with 11 bases fitting TRBD2. This CDR3 is built from 14 residues. Looked up from germline, CDR1 is ENHRY and CDR2 is SYGVKD. The trim removed 9 bases at V and 0 bases at J, leaving 1 base unmatched. CDR3 DNA sequence: TGTGCCATAACTAGCGGGAGCTCCTACAATGAGCAGTTCTTC. Translation: CAITSGSSYNEQFF.

The chain joins TRBV29-1 to TRBJ1-4; D is possibly TRBD1 (5 bases). The V and J ends lost 5 bases and 4 bases respectively, with 26 bases between them. CDR3 length equals 18 residues. The germline CDR1 and CDR2 sequences are SQVTM and ANQGSEA. CDR3 sequence reads: CSVLLQSGGVGSNEKLFF. CDR3 nucleotide sequence: TGCAGCGTTTTGCTCCAATCTGGGGGGGTAGGGAGTAATGAAAAACTGTTTTTT.

This clone has a single count. This rearrangement joins TRBV5-1 to TRBJ2-3; no firm D call. CDR1 is SGHRS and CDR2 is YFSETQ in the germline V gene. V was cut by 4 bases and J by 1 base, with 4 bases left in between. The CDR3 spans 12 residues. The CDR3, as DNA: TGCGCCAGCAGCCGGGGCACAGATACGCAGTATTTT. This encodes CASSRGTDTQYF.

The chain carries TRBV4-1 and TRBJ1-1, with unresolved D. V dropped 7 bases and J dropped 1 base, with 10 bases sitting between them. The germline gives CDR1 MGHRA, CDR2 YSYEKL. This CDR3 has 13 amino acids. The CDR3 coding sequence is TGCGCCAGCACCCTAGGCCGGAACACTGAAGCTTTCTTT. It yields the protein CASTLGRNTEAFF.

This clone was seen once. This rearrangement joins TRBV9 to TRBJ2-7, with 7 nucleotides matching TRBD2. Germline CDR1 SGDLS, CDR2 YYNGEE. This CDR3 spans 15 amino acids. V trimming: 0 bases; J trimming: 0 bases; junction bases outside the gene matches: 3. CDR3 in amino acids: CASSVVRGSSYEQYF. The CDR3 region has the DNA TGTGCCAGCAGCGTAGTACGCGGGAGCTCCTACGAGCAGTACTTC.

The gene calls are TRBV2 and TRBJ1-2; D unresolved. The germline V gene has CDR1 SNHLY and CDR2 FYNNEI. The CDR3 runs 12 residues. With 7 bases removed from V and 1 base from J, the gap between germline ends came to 7 bases. CDR3 region: CASKNSNYGYTF. CDR3 nucleotides: TGTGCCAGCAAGAACAGTAACTATGGCTACACCTTC.

CDR3 sequence (DNA): TGCGCCAGCAGCACCCCCGGGACAGGGGAGCCCCTGTATAGCAATCAGCCCCAGCATTTT. This translates into CASSTPGTGEPLYSNQPQHF. V is TRBV5-1 and J is TRBJ1-5; 10 positions match TRBD1. This CDR3 has 20 amino acids. Germline CDR1 and CDR2: SGHRS and YFSETQ. Germline trimming cut 4 bases from V and 0 bases from J; bases unmatched to any gene: 16.

The CDR3 DNA follows: TGTGCCAGCAGTGAAATTGGGCAGGGGTATAATTCACCCCTCCACTTT. Protein product: CASSEIGQGYNSPLHF. This sequence joins TRBV6-1 and TRBJ1-6, with D perhaps matching TRBD1 (6 bases). This CDR3 has 16 amino acids. CDR1 and CDR2 from the germline V gene are MNHNS and SASEGT. Trimming removed 2 bases at V and 4 bases at J, with 12 bases between.

The CDR3: CASSRDSFGNTIYF. Written as DNA, the CDR3 is TGTGCCAGCAGCCGCGACAGTTTCGGAAACACCATATATTTT. The genes are TRBV5-4 and TRBJ1-3; TRBD1 might be the D (5 bases). This CDR3 has 14 amino acids. Deletions cut 4 bases from V and 4 bases from J, with 12 bases between. Germline V gives CDR1 SGHNT, CDR2 YYREEE (reference sequence).

A single count supports this clone. CDR3 in amino acids: CASSESASGDNSPLHF. For the CDR3, the DNA is TGCGCCAGCAGTGAGAGTGCGTCAGGGGATAATTCACCCCTCCACTTT. The chain couples TRBV10-2 to TRBJ1-6, with TRBD1 as a possible D gene (6 bases). CDR1 is WSHSY, CDR2 SAAADI, per germline. This CDR3 has 16 residues. The V end lost 2 bases, the J end lost 5 bases, and 13 bases lay between the germline ends.

The sample holds one count of this clone. The rearrangement joins TRBV7-2 to TRBJ1-5; D gene unclear. Trimming cost V 5 bases and J 2 bases, with 13 bases left between them. CDR1 SGHTA and CDR2 FQGNSA come from the germline V gene. CDR3 length: 15 residues. The DNA of the CDR3 is TGTGCCAGCAGCCCCAGTCGAGGAGGCAATCAGCCCCAGCATTTT. It codes for CASSPSRGGNQPQHF.

V is TRBV7-2 and J is TRBJ1-5, with a weak D call TRBD1 (6 bases). The CDR3 length is 17 residues. The germline V gene has CDR1 SGHTA and CDR2 FQGNSA. Trimming pared 3 bases from V and 2 bases from J, leaving 17 bases between. The CDR3 loop is CASSFDVRGTGNQPQHF. The CDR3, as DNA: TGTGCCAGCAGCTTTGATGTAAGGGGGACCGGCAATCAGCCCCAGCATTTT.

V is TRBV5-1 and J is TRBJ1-6; 8 bases are shared with TRBD1. This CDR3 is 16 amino acids long. J lost 5 bases, V lost 0 bases, and 4 bases had no gene match. Germline V lookup: CDR1 SGHRS, CDR2 YFSETQ. The CDR3 reads CASSLDRGSNNSPLHF. The CDR3 bases are TGCGCCAGCAGCTTGGACAGGGGGAGCAATAATTCACCCCTCCACTTT.

V gene TRBV4-1 combines with J gene TRBJ2-7, with 8 bases matching TRBD1. CDR1 and CDR2 (germline): MGHRA, YSYEKL. CDR3 size: 15 residues. J lost 2 bases, V lost 0 bases, and 3 bases had no gene match. CDR3 sequence reads: CASSQEDRGTYEQYF. The DNA of the CDR3 is TGCGCCAGCAGCCAAGAAGACAGGGGTACCTACGAGCAGTACTTC.

The V and J genes are TRBV5-3 and TRBJ2-5; 7 bases map to TRBD2. TRBV5-3 belongs to the ORF category, with a function that is uncertain. CDR3 length: 14 amino acids. The junction had 9 bases not matched to a gene; V was cut back by 6 bases and J by 4 bases. The CDR3 DNA reads TGTGCCAGAAACGAAGGCGGGAGTGGAGAGACCCAGTACTTC. As protein: CARNEGGSGETQYF.

This clone has a handful of counts. The V gene is TRBV6-4, the J gene TRBJ1-2, with 10 bases identical to TRBD1. CDR3 length: 15 amino acids. V lost 6 bases, J lost 3 bases, and 7 bases stayed unmatched. Germline-derived CDR1 and CDR2 are MRHNA and SNTAGT. CDR3 sequence (DNA): TGTGCCAGCAGCGGACAGACAGGGGGCCACTATGGCTACACCTTC. It yields the protein CASSGQTGGHYGYTF.

This clone appeared a few times. The CDR3 here is CASSETGVTNEKLFF. The DNA for the CDR3 is TGTGCCAGCAGCGAAACAGGGGTAACTAATGAAAAACTGTTTTTT. The chain links TRBV5-6 to TRBJ1-4; 7 bases fit TRBD1. CDR1 is SGHDT, CDR2 YYEEEE, per germline. The CDR3 consists of 15 residues. J lost 1 base, V lost 4 bases, and 4 bases had no gene match.

This clone was recorded only once. The chain couples TRBV18 to TRBJ2-1, with D unclear. V was shortened by 1 base and J by 9 bases, with 10 bases between the two germline ends. CDR1 and CDR2 from the germline V gene are KGHSH and LQKENI. The CDR3 length is 13 residues. CDR3 nucleotides: TGTGCCAGCTCACCACTCGGCGGTCTTGAGCAGTTCTTC. The encoded protein is CASSPLGGLEQFF.